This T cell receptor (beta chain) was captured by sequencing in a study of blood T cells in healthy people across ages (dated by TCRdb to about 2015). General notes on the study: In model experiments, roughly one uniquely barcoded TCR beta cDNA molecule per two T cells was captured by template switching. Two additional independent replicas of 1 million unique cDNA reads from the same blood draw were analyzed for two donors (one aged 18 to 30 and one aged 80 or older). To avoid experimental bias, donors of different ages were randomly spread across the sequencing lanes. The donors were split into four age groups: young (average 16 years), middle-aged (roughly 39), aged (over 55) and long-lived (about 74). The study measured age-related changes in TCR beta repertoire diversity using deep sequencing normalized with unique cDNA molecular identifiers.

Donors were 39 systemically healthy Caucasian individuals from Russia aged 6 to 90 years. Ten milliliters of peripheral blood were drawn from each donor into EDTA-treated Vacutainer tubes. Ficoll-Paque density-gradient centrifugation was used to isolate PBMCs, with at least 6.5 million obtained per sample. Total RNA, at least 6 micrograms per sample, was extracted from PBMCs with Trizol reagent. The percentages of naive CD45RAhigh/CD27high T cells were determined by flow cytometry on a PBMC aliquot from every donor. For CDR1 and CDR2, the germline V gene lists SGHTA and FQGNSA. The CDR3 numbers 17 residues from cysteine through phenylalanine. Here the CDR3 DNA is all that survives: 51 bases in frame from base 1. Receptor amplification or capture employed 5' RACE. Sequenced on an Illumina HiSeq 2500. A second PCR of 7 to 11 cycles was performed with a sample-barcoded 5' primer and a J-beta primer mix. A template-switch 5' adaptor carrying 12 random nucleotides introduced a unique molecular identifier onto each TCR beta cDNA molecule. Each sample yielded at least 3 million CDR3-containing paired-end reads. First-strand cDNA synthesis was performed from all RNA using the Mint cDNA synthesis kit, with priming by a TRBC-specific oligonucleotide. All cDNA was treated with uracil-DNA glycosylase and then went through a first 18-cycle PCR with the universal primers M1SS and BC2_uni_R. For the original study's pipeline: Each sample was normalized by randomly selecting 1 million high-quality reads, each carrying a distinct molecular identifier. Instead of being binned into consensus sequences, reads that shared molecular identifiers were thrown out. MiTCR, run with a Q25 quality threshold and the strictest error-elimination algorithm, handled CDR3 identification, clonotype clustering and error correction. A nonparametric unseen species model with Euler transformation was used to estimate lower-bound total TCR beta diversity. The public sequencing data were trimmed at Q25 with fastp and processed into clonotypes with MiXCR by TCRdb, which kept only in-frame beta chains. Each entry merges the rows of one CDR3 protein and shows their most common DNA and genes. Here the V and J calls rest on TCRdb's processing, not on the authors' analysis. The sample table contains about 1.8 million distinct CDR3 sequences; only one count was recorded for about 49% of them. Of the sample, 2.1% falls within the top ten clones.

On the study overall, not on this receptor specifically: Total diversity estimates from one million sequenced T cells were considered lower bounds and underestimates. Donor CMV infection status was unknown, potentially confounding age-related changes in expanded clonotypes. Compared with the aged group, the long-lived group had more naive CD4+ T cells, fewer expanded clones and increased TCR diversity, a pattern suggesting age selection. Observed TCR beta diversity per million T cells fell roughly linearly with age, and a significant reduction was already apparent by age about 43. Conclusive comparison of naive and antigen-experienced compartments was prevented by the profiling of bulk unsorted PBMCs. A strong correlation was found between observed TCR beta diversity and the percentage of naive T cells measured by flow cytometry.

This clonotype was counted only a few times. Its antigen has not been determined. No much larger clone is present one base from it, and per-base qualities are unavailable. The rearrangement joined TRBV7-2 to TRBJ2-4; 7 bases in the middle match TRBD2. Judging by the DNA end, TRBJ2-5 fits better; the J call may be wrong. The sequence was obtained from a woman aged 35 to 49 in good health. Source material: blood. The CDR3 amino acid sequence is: CASSLMPSGLLQETQYF. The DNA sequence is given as TGTGCCAGCAGCTTAATGCCTAGCGGCCTACTACAGGAGACCCAGTACTTC.